These T cell receptor beta chains were read from a single sample in a study of radiotherapy plus CTLA-4 blockade in lung cancer. Using immunoSEQ multiplex PCR, the repertoire was profiled, and TCRdb retains in-frame clones only, with some absent. The sample records approximately 40,000 clones, over 65% being singletons. The starting material was peripheral blood, obtained from a patient treated with radiotherapy plus ipilimumab. These receptors came from a human donor with non-small cell lung cancer who had stable disease on radiotherapy plus ipilimumab. The CDR3 runs from the conserved cysteine through the conserved F or W. D genes are given only for firm matches. Part of the rows lack a size; the others show once, few, many or a class for expanded clones.

TRBJ2-3	once	-	TRBV7-2	CASSRGSPVTDTQYF	TGTGCCAGCAGCCGTGGTTCCCCCGTCACAGATACGCAGTATTTT
TRBJ2-3	-	-	TRBV10-3	CAIKTAPGTDTQYF	TGTGCCATCAAGACAGCACCCGGCACAGATACGCAGTATTTT
TRBJ1-4	-	-	TRBV10-2	CASSRGNEKLFF	TGCGCCAGCAGTCGGGGTAATGAAAAACTGTTTTTT
TRBJ2-7	-	-	TRBV6-1	CASIRHGSSYEQYF	TGTGCCAGCATCAGGCACGGCAGTTCCTACGAGCAGTACTTC
TRBJ1-2	few	-	TRBV7-2	CASSLLGYTF	TGTGCCAGCAGCTTACTGGGCTACACCTTC
TRBJ1-1	-	-	TRBV6-5	CASREGGRWFTEAFF	TGTGCCAGCAGGGAGGGGGGCAGGTGGTTCACTGAAGCTTTCTTT
TRBJ2-7	-	-	TRBV7-2	CASSFGRGEVYEQYF	TGTGCCAGCAGCTTCGGCAGGGGGGAGGTCTACGAGCAGTACTTC
TRBJ2-1	-	TRBD2	TRBV19	CASSIGLAGGREQFF	TGTGCCAGTAGTATTGGACTAGCGGGGGGGCGTGAGCAGTTCTTC
TRBJ1-2	-	-	TRBV7-3	CASSSNTGTLDGYTF	TGTGCCAGCAGCTCAAACACCGGGACATTGGATGGCTACACCTTC
TRBJ1-3	-	-	TRBV6-6	CASSPSVGNTIYF	TGTGCCAGCAGTCCATCAGTTGGAAACACCATATATTTT
TRBJ1-2	few	-	TRBV30	CAWRRDRMFRGYTF	TGTGCCTGGAGGCGAGACAGGATGTTCAGAGGCTACACCTTC
TRBJ2-5	-	-	TRBV7-7	CASSLVQTQETQYF	TGTGCCAGCAGCTTAGTACAGACCCAAGAGACCCAGTACTTC
TRBJ1-5	-	-	TRBV7-3	CASSLDGGLGQPQHF	TGTGCCAGCAGCTTAGATGGGGGGCTTGGCCAGCCCCAGCATTTT
TRBJ1-5	-	-	TRBV13	CASSSGTLNQPQHF	TGTGCCAGCAGCTCCGGGACCCTCAATCAGCCCCAGCATTTT
TRBJ2-1	-	TRBD2	TRBV6-5	CASSFLGRAHEQFF	TGTGCCAGCAGCTTCCTGGGGAGGGCCCATGAGCAGTTCTTC
TRBJ1-2	-	-	TRBV5-6	CASSLALRQINYGYTF	TGTGCCAGCAGCTTGGCCTTGAGACAGATAAACTATGGCTACACCTTC
TRBJ1-3	once	-	TRBV28	CASTPGQGGNTIYF	TGTGCCAGCACCCCGGGTCAGGGTGGAAACACCATATATTTT
TRBJ2-5	-	-	TRBV5-1	CASSLRFASEETQYF	TGCGCCAGCAGCTTGAGGTTCGCGTCAGAAGAGACCCAGTACTTC
TRBJ2-5	-	TRBD2	TRBV4-2	CASSQEGGGSQETQYF	TGTGCCAGCAGCCAAGAAGGCGGGGGAAGCCAAGAGACCCAGTACTTC
TRBJ2-7	-	-	TRBV6-6	CASSWTYEQYF	TGTGCCAGCTCCTGGACTTACGAGCAGTACTTC
TRBJ1-1	-	-	TRBV19	CASSILGNTEAFF	TGTGCCAGTAGTATATTGGGGAACACTGAAGCTTTCTTT
TRBJ1-2	-	TRBD1	TRBV7-2	CASEDRVYGYTF	TGTGCCAGCGAGGACAGGGTCTATGGCTACACCTTC
TRBJ2-1	-	-	TRBV7-2	CASIPGLMNGEQFF	TGTGCCAGCATTCCGGGACTGATGAATGGTGAGCAGTTCTTC
TRBJ1-2	-	TRBD1	TRBV7-9	CASSLYRDRDRRDGYTF	TGTGCCAGCAGCCTATACCGGGACAGGGATCGGAGGGATGGCTACACCTTC
TRBJ1-1	-	-	TRBV6-5	CASRESIGTEAFF	TGTGCCAGCAGAGAATCCATCGGCACTGAAGCTTTCTTT
TRBJ2-7	once	-	TRBV5-1	CASSLELDTHEQYF	TGCGCCAGCAGCTTGGAACTAGACACCCACGAGCAGTACTTC
TRBJ1-1	-	TRBD1	TRBV30	CAWRDRVNTEAFF	TGTGCCTGGAGAGACAGGGTGAACACTGAAGCTTTCTTT
TRBJ1-3	-	TRBD1	TRBV5-1	CASSRTGAGNTIYF	TGCGCCAGCAGTCGGACAGGGGCTGGAAACACCATATATTTT
TRBJ1-6	medium-sized	-	TRBV5-4	CASSSEASNSPLHF	TGTGCCAGCAGCTCCGAGGCCAGCAATTCACCCCTCCACTTT
TRBJ1-2	-	-	TRBV6-1	CASSEGDYFGGYTF	TGCGCCAGCAGTGAGGGGGACTACTTCGGGGGCTACACCTTC
TRBJ2-5	few	-	TRBV7-8	CASSLARLPQETQYF	TGTGCCAGCAGCTTAGCGAGGCTCCCCCAAGAGACCCAGTACTTC
TRBJ1-2	-	TRBD1	TRBV19	CASSAGTAYGYTF	TGTGCCAGTAGCGCGGGGACAGCCTATGGCTACACCTTC
TRBJ1-2	-	TRBD1	TRBV6-1	CASRTGEQCTF	TGTGCCAGCAGAACAGGGGAGCAATGCACCTTC
TRBJ2-4	-	-	TRBV28	CASRTADRNIQYF	TGTGCCAGCAGAACTGCGGACAGAAACATTCAGTACTTC
TRBJ1-2	-	-	TRBV7-9	CASSLASGKTGGYTF	TGTGCCAGCAGCTTAGCCAGCGGAAAAACGGGGGGCTACACCTTC
TRBJ2-1	-	TRBD1	TRBV6-1	CASSPPGQGSEQFF	TGTGCCAGCAGTCCCCCGGGACAGGGCAGTGAGCAGTTCTTC
TRBJ2-1	-	-	TRBV5-1	CASTRGPESSYNEQFF	TGCGCCAGCACCAGGGGCCCCGAAAGCTCCTACAATGAGCAGTTCTTC
TRBJ1-1	-	-	TRBV19	CASSMDYAGIAFF	TGTGCCAGTAGTATGGACTACGCAGGGATAGCTTTCTTT
TRBJ2-3	-	TRBD1	TRBV6-1	CASSEGGQGADTQYF	TGTGCCAGCAGTGAGGGGGGACAGGGCGCAGATACGCAGTATTTT
TRBJ2-3	-	-	TRBV5-4	CASRVRLDTDTQYF	TGTGCCAGCAGGGTTAGGCTAGATACAGATACGCAGTATTTT
TRBJ2-3	few	-	TRBV2	CASSEGRGGGTDTQYF	TGTGCCAGCAGTGAAGGTCGGGGAGGAGGCACAGATACGCAGTATTTT
TRBJ1-2	-	TRBD1	TRBV9	CASSGQDTNYGYTF	TGTGCCAGCAGTGGACAGGATACTAACTATGGCTACACCTTC
TRBJ1-1	-	-	TRBV7-8	CASSARGNTEAFF	TGTGCCAGCAGCGCTAGGGGGAACACTGAAGCTTTCTTT
TRBJ1-5	-	-	TRBV5-4	CASSLANGQPQHF	TGTGCCAGCAGCTTGGCAAACGGTCAGCCCCAGCATTTT
TRBJ1-1	-	TRBD1	TRBV14	CASSQDLFQGGTEAFF	TGTGCCAGCAGCCAAGATTTATTTCAGGGGGGCACTGAAGCTTTCTTT
TRBJ2-7	-	TRBD1	TRBV10-3	CAIRLGQGAMYEQYF	TGTGCCATCAGGTTGGGACAGGGGGCGATGTACGAGCAGTACTTC
TRBJ1-6	-	-	TRBV11-2	CASSLDNSPLHF	TGTGCCAGCAGCTTAGATAATTCACCCCTCCACTTT
TRBJ2-5	-	-	TRBV10-3	CAISEPDRLGMQTQYF	TGTGCCATCAGCGAACCAGACAGGTTAGGAATGCAGACCCAGTACTTC
TRBJ1-6	once	-	TRBV9	CASSPRQYNSPLHF	TGTGCCAGCAGCCCCCGACAGTATAATTCACCCCTCCACTTT
TRBJ1-2	-	-	TRBV19	CASSPSGYDGYTF	TGTGCCAGTAGCCCCTCAGGGTATGATGGCTACACCTTC
TRBJ2-3	-	TRBD2	TRBV2	CASNPAGGFKADTQYF	TGTGCCAGCAATCCAGCGGGGGGGTTCAAGGCAGATACGCAGTATTTT
TRBJ1-1	-	TRBD1	TRBV11-2	CASRGTALNTEAFF	TGTGCCAGCCGGGGGACAGCTCTGAACACTGAAGCTTTCTTT
TRBJ1-1	-	-	TRBV25-1	CASSEYGTEAFF	TGTGCCAGCAGTGAATATGGCACTGAAGCTTTCTTT
TRBJ2-7	-	-	TRBV5-6	CASSGAEGAFYEQYF	TGTGCCAGCAGCGGAGCAGAGGGTGCATTCTACGAGCAGTACTTC
TRBJ1-4	-	-	TRBV27	CASSLSVGQGEKLFF	TGTGCCAGCAGTTTATCGGTGGGGCAAGGGGAAAAACTGTTTTTT
TRBJ2-7	-	-	TRBV5-5	CASSLTVYEQYF	TGTGCCAGCAGCTTGACAGTTTACGAGCAGTACTTC
TRBJ1-3	-	TRBD1	TRBV6-1	CASRGQGVSGNTIYF	TGTGCCAGCAGAGGACAGGGGGTCTCTGGAAACACCATATATTTT